This T cell receptor (beta chain) comes out of a study of graft-versus-host responses after intestinal transplantation. In the study overall: Recipients underwent multivisceral, liver-intestinal, or isolated intestinal transplants.

The CDR3 is made up of 12 amino acids. From germline, CDR1 is LNHDA and CDR2 SQIVND (reference sequence). The germline V and J ends were trimmed by 6 bases and 4 bases, with 7 bases remaining between them. Remarks on this clone: Its antigen is unknown.

The table came from immunoSEQ multiplex PCR; TCRdb's copy has only in-frame clones and leaves some out. Of tens of thousands of clones in the sample, approximately 93% are singletons; the top ten hold about 0.53%. The clonotype was recovered from a human donor who received an intestinal transplant. The genes are TRBV19 and TRBJ2-1; no clear D gene. The sample consisted of unstimulated CD8+ T cells sorted from spleen or lymph node cells, taken before intestinal transplant. The CDR3 nucleotides are TGTGCCAGTAGGGGCGGTTACAATGAGCAGTTCTTC. It encodes CASRGGYNEQFF.